Reported below is one TCR beta chain. The antigen remains unidentified. The sample is drawn from a study of monozygotic twins with inflammatory bowel disease. Study results and caveats: By inverse Simpson index, TCRbeta diversity was lower in IBD patients than in healthy co-twins. Compared with healthy twins, IBD patients shared fewer clonotypes with others, especially with disease activity. Differences in immunosuppressive treatment may have been a source of added variability in patient repertoires.

The CDR3 is 13 amino acids. CDR1 and CDR2 (germline): MNHEY, SVGAGI. Researchers generated cDNA in eight separate reactions per sample. Using the 5' RACE reads, TCRdb records one entry per CDR3 protein without DNA. This table lists approximately 330,000 distinct CDR3 sequences. The TCR was taken from a human donor with ulcerative colitis or Crohn's disease, or a healthy co-twin of an affected twin (not recorded which). The gene calls are TRBV6-5 and TRBJ2-7. The sample taken for sequencing was blood. The CDR3 spells CASRGNSNSEQYF.